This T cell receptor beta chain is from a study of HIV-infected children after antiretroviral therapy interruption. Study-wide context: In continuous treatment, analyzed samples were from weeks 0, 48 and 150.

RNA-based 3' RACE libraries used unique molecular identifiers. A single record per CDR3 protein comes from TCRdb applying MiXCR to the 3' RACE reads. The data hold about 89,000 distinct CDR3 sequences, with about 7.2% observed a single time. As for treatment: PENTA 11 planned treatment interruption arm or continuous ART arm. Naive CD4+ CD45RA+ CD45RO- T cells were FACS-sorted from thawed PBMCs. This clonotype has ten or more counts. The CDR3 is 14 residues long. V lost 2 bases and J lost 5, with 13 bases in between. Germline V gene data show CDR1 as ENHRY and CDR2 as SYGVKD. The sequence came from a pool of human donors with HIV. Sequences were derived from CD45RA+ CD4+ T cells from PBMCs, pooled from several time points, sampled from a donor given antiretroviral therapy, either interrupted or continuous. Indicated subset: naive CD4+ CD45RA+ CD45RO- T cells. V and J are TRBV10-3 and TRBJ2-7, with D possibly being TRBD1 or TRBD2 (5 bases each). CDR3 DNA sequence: TGTGCCATCAGTGAGGGGACCCTAAGGCACGAGCAGTACTTC. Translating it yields CAISEGTLRHEQYF.